This T cell receptor (beta chain) was found in a study of CD8+ T cells in alopecia areata. V lost 6 bases, J lost 6 bases, and 11 bases stayed unmatched. This CDR3 has 14 residues. Germline assignment: CDR1 SGHTA and CDR2 FQGNSA. Notes on the study in general: The study found TCR sharing across patients less clear than in mice, possibly for HLA reasons.

Reverse transcribed after extraction, RNA yielded cDNA as the sequencing template. Repertoires were generated with immunoSEQ multiplex PCR, while TCRdb's copy carries only in-frame clones and drops some. This table holds around 100,000 clones, 55% found once. This clone was found a few times. The antigen is unknown. The source material was CD4+ T cells sorted from blood. J is TRBJ2-7 and V is TRBV7-2, with 7 bases identical to TRBD2. The clonotype was recovered from a human donor in good health. The CDR3 coding sequence is TGTGCCAGCAGGGCCGCGACTAGCTGGGGCGAGCAGTACTTC. Its protein product is CASRAATSWGEQYF.